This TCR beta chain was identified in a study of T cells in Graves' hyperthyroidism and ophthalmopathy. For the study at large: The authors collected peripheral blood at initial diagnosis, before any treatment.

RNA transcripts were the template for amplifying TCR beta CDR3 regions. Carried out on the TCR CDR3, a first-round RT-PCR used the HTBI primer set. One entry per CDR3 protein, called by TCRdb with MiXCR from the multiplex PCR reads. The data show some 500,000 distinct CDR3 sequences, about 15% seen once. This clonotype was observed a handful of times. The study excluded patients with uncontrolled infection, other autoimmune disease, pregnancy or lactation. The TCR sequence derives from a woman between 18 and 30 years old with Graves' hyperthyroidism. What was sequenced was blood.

CDR3 DNA sequence: TGTGCCAGCAGCCCTACAGGGGGTGGTGAAGCTTTCTTT. It yields the protein CASSPTGGGEAFF. This chain links TRBV3-1 with TRBJ1-1, with 8 bases matching TRBD1. CDR3 size: 13 residues. The J segment lost 7 bases and the V segment lost 4 bases, leaving 5 bases of the junction unmatched. The germline gives CDR1 LGHDT, CDR2 YNNKEL (reference sequence).